This T cell receptor beta chain was obtained from a study of blood T cell repertoires in COVID-19. Study as a whole: The origin of the acute and convalescent COVID-19 samples was the United States, Italy and Spain. Nucleic acid was either cDNA or gDNA, and it came from T cells, B-cell-depleted T cells, or PBMCs.

The trim removed 1 base at V and 8 bases at J, leaving 8 bases unmatched. The germline V gene has CDR1 MDHEN and CDR2 SYDVKM. The CDR3 is 15 amino acids. Profiled with immunoSEQ multiplex PCR; TCRdb holds only in-frame clones, not every one. The repertoire consists of 150,000 to 250,000 clones, with 75% to 90% occurring once and the leading ten covering around 2.1%. Participants were aged 18 to 89 years, lived in 24 US areas, and enrolled virtually. In assigning cohorts, the study relied on participant-reported clinical history. Material for sequencing was PBMCs or T cells enriched from blood (not recorded which). This sequence was found in a woman in her twenties or thirties who had recovered from COVID-19. J is TRBJ1-2 and V is TRBV28; 9 bases fit TRBD1. The CDR3 DNA sequence: TGTGCCAGCAGTTTATTGTGGGACAGGGTGAGAGGCTACACCTTC. Translating it yields CASSLLWDRVRGYTF.